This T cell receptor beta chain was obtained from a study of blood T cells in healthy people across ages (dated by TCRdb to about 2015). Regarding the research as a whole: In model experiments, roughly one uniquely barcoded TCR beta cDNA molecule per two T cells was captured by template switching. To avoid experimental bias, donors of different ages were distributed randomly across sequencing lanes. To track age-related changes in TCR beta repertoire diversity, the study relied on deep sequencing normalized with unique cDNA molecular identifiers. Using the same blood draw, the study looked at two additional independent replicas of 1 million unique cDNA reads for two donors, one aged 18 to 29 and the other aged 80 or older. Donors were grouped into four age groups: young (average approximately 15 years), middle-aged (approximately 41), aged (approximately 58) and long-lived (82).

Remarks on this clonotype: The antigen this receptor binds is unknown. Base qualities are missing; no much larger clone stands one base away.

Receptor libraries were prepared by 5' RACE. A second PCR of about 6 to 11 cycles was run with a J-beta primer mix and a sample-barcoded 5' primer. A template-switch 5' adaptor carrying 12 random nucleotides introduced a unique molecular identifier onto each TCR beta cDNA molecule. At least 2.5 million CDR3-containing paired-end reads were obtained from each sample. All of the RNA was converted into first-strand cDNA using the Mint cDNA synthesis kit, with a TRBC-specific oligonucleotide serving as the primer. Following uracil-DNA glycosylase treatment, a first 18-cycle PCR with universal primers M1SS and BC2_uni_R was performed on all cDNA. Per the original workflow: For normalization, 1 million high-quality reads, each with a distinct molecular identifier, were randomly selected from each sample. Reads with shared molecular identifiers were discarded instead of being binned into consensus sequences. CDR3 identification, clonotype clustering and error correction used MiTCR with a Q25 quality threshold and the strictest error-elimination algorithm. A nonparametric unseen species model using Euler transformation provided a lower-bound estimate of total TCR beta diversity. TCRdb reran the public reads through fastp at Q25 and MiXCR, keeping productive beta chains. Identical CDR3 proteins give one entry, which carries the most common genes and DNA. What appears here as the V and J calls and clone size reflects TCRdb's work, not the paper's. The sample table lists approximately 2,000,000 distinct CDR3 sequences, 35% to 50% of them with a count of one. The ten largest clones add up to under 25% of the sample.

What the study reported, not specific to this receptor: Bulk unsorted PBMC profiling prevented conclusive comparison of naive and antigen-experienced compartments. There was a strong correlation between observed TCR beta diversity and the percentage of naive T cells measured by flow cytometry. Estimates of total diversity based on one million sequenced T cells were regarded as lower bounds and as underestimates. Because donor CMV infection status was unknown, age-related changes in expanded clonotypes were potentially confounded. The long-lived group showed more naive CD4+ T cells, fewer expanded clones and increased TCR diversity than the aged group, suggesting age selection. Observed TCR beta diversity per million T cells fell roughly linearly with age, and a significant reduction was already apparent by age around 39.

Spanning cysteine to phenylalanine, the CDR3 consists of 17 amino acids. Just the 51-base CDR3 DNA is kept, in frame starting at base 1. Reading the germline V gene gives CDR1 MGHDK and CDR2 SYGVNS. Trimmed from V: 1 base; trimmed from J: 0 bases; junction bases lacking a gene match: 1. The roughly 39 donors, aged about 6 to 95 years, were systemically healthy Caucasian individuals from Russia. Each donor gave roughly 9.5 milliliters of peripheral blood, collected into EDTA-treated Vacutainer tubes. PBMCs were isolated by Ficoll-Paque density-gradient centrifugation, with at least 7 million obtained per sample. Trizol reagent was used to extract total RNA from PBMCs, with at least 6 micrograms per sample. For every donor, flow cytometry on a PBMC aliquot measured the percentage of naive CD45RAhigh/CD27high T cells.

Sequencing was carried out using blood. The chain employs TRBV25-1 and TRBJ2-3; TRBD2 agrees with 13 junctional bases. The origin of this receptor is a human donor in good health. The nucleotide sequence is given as TGTGCCAGCAGTGAATGGACTAGCGGGGGTAGCACAGATACGCAGTATTTT. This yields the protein CASSEWTSGGSTDTQYF.